Listed below are T cell receptor beta chains from one sample, sequenced in a study of siplizumab effects on memory and regulatory T cells. Profiled with immunoSEQ multiplex PCR; TCRdb holds only in-frame clones, not every one. The table records 100,000 to 120,000 clones, roughly 92% of them present only once. Sequenced sample: CD4+ T cells sorted from blood. These receptors originate from a human donor in good health. CDR3s include the opening cysteine and the closing phenylalanine or tryptophan. D genes are given only for firm matches.

j_call d_call v_call cdr3_nt cdr3_aa
TRBJ2-3 - TRBV10-1 TGCGCCAGCAGTGAGGGGCAGGTCACAGATACGCAGTATTTT CASSEGQVTDTQYF
TRBJ2-3 TRBD2 TRBV4-1 TGCGCCAGCAGCCATCCCGAGTGGGGGGAGGGCGGCACAGATACGCAGTATTTT CASSHPEWGEGGTDTQYF
TRBJ1-1 TRBD1 TRBV6-1 TGTGCCAGCAGTACAGGGGCTGAAGCTTTCTTT CASSTGAEAFF
TRBJ2-3 TRBD2 TRBV11-3 TGTGCCAGCAGCGCGGGGACTAGCGCTTTCACAGATACGCAGTATTTT CASSAGTSAFTDTQYF
TRBJ1-2 TRBD1 TRBV18 TGTGCCAGCTCACCCGGGACAGGGAACGACTTC CASSPGTGNDF
TRBJ1-2 - TRBV14 TGTGCCAGCAGCCCAAGGGTACGGGCCGGCTACACCTTC CASSPRVRAGYTF
TRBJ2-3 - TRBV29-1 TGCAGCTATAGGAGAGGGGCTAGCACAGATACGCAGTATTTT CSYRRGASTDTQYF
TRBJ2-5 - TRBV9 TGTGCCAGCAGCCCCGTCGCGGAGACCCAGTACTTC CASSPVAETQYF
TRBJ1-2 - TRBV2 TGTGCCAGCAGCCCAACGGGACTCAACTATGGCTACACCTTC CASSPTGLNYGYTF
TRBJ1-1 - TRBV11-2 TGTGCCAGCAGCCCAAGACGCTCTATGAACACTGAAGCTTTCTTT CASSPRRSMNTEAFF
TRBJ1-5 - TRBV5-4 TGTGCCAGCAGCTTGTTTGGCAATCAGCCCCAGCATTTT CASSLFGNQPQHF
TRBJ1-5 - TRBV5-6 TGTGCCAGCAGCTGGTGGAGGGGTAATAATCAGCCCCAGCATTTT CASSWWRGNNQPQHF
TRBJ2-3 - TRBV9 TGTGCCAGCGCACAGGAGCCTAGCACAGATACGCAGTATTTT CASAQEPSTDTQYF
TRBJ2-5 - TRBV5-4 TGTGCCAGCAGCTTGGGAAGGGAGACCCAGTACTTC CASSLGRETQYF
TRBJ1-5 - TRBV27 TGTGCCAGCAGTTTCCAAGGCAATCAGCCCCAGCATTTT CASSFQGNQPQHF
TRBJ2-2 TRBD2 TRBV19 TGTGCCAGTAATATCCTAGCGGGTTCATCCCCGGGGGAGCTGTTTTTT CASNILAGSSPGELFF